This is a list of T cell receptor beta chains from one sample in a study of blood T cell repertoires in COVID-19. Method: immunoSEQ multiplex PCR; TCRdb's copy keeps in-frame clones and lacks some. Of about 280,000 clones listed, 90% are singletons. The sample was PBMCs or T cells enriched from blood (not recorded which). Receptors were obtained from a woman aged 18-29 years with acute COVID-19. The CDR3 runs from the conserved cysteine through the conserved F or W. The order of the fields is J gene, V gene, D gene, clone size, CDR3 DNA, CDR3 protein. A D gene is named only where the DNA matches it firmly. Where a row states a size, it is once, few, many or the class of an expanded clone; other rows omit it.

J gene: TRBJ2-1
V gene: TRBV2
D gene: TRBD2
clone size: .
CDR3 DNA: TGTGCCAGCAGTGAATTGGGACTAGCGTATTCTAACTCCTACAATGAGCAGTTCTTC
CDR3 protein: CASSELGLAYSNSYNEQFF

J gene: TRBJ1-5
V gene: TRBV18
D gene: TRBD1
clone size: .
CDR3 DNA: TGTGCCAGCTCACCAGCGGCAGGGGGTAATCAGCCCCAGCATTTT
CDR3 protein: CASSPAAGGNQPQHF

J gene: TRBJ2-7
V gene: TRBV29-1
D gene: TRBD1
clone size: .
CDR3 DNA: TGCAGCGTTGAACAGGGGGCCTCAATCGGAGAGCAGTACTTC
CDR3 protein: CSVEQGASIGEQYF

J gene: TRBJ1-2
V gene: TRBV5-6
D gene: .
clone size: once
CDR3 DNA: TGTGCCAGCATGACAACCCGGCATCGTGACGGTGGCTACACCTTC
CDR3 protein: CASMTTRHRDGGYTF

J gene: TRBJ1-2
V gene: TRBV19
D gene: TRBD1
clone size: .
CDR3 DNA: TGTGCCAGTTCTCCGACAGGGAATGGCTACACCTTC
CDR3 protein: CASSPTGNGYTF

J gene: TRBJ1-6
V gene: TRBV27
D gene: .
clone size: .
CDR3 DNA: TGTGCCAGCAGTTTAGGCGGGTTTAATTCACCCCTCCACTTT
CDR3 protein: CASSLGGFNSPLHF

J gene: TRBJ2-7
V gene: TRBV29-1
D gene: TRBD1
clone size: .
CDR3 DNA: TGCAGCGCCCGGGGACAGGGCTACGAGCAGTACTTC
CDR3 protein: CSARGQGYEQYF

J gene: TRBJ2-7
V gene: TRBV20-1
D gene: TRBD2
clone size: .
CDR3 DNA: TGCAGTGCTAGTCCTAGCGGGGGAAACTACGAGCAGTACTTC
CDR3 protein: CSASPSGGNYEQYF

J gene: TRBJ2-7
V gene: TRBV14
D gene: TRBD1
clone size: once
CDR3 DNA: TGTGCCAGCAGCCAGCCCGGGACAGGGAACTACGAGCAGTACTTC
CDR3 protein: CASSQPGTGNYEQYF

J gene: TRBJ2-7
V gene: TRBV3-1/TRBV3-2
D gene: TRBD1
clone size: .
CDR3 DNA: TGTGCCAGCAGCCAAGAAGCCGGGACAGGGGTGGCCGAGCAGTACTTC
CDR3 protein: CASSQEAGTGVAEQYF

J gene: TRBJ2-7
V gene: TRBV4-3
D gene: .
clone size: .
CDR3 DNA: TGCGCCAGCAGCCCAGGGGCAACCTCCTACGAGCAGTACTTC
CDR3 protein: CASSPGATSYEQYF

J gene: TRBJ2-7
V gene: TRBV2
D gene: TRBD2
clone size: once
CDR3 DNA: TGTGCCAGCAGATCAGGACTAGCGCCAAGCTCCTACGAGCAGTACTTC
CDR3 protein: CASRSGLAPSSYEQYF

J gene: TRBJ2-7
V gene: TRBV6-6
D gene: .
clone size: .
CDR3 DNA: TGTGCCAGCAGTTACTCTCTCGAGCAGTACTTC
CDR3 protein: CASSYSLEQYF

J gene: TRBJ2-5
V gene: TRBV5-6
D gene: TRBD1
clone size: .
CDR3 DNA: TGTGCCAGCAGCTCCAGGACAGGGCCAGAGACCCAGTACTTC
CDR3 protein: CASSSRTGPETQYF

J gene: TRBJ1-1
V gene: TRBV6-5
D gene: .
clone size: .
CDR3 DNA: TGTGCCAGCAGCCAAGCAGGGGCGGGTGAAGCTTTCTTT
CDR3 protein: CASSQAGAGEAFF

J gene: TRBJ1-5
V gene: TRBV4-2
D gene: .
clone size: .
CDR3 DNA: TGTGCCAGCAGCCAAGGAACAGGCTGGAATCAGCCCCAGCATTTT
CDR3 protein: CASSQGTGWNQPQHF

J gene: TRBJ2-5
V gene: TRBV21-1
D gene: .
clone size: .
CDR3 DNA: TGTGCCAGCCGAGCAAAGTCACGGTCCCAAGAGACCCAGTACTTC
CDR3 protein: CASRAKSRSQETQYF

J gene: TRBJ2-7
V gene: TRBV5-4
D gene: .
clone size: .
CDR3 DNA: TGTGCCAGCAGCTTGGGATGGGCCGGAACCTACGAGCAGTACTTC
CDR3 protein: CASSLGWAGTYEQYF

J gene: TRBJ1-1
V gene: TRBV6-6
D gene: .
clone size: once
CDR3 DNA: TGTGCCAGCAGTTTATGGACAGCCGTAAACACTGAAGCTTTCTTT
CDR3 protein: CASSLWTAVNTEAFF

J gene: TRBJ1-3
V gene: TRBV28
D gene: .
clone size: .
CDR3 DNA: TGTGCCAGCAGTTTGACAACCTCTGGAAACACCATATATTTT
CDR3 protein: CASSLTTSGNTIYF